Listed below are T cell receptor beta chains from one sample, sequenced in a study of cytomegalovirus exposure and HLA in healthy donors. The method was immunoSEQ multiplex PCR; TCRdb's version includes in-frame clones alone and lacks a portion of them. This table holds more than 100,000 clones, 77% found once. Sequenced material: PBMCs. The source is a human donor in good health. Each CDR3 is given with its conserved first and last residue. Fields, in order: J gene, V gene, clone size, D gene, CDR3 DNA, CDR3 protein. The D gene is left open where the match is weak. Rows give clone size only sometimes, using once, few, many, or a class for an expanded clone.

>TRBJ1-6|TRBV6-5|.|.
TGTGCCAGCAGTTACTCGCAGGGTCCCCCCCTCCACTTT
CASSYSQGPPLHF
>TRBJ2-7|TRBV27|.|.
TGTGCCAGCAGTTTAGGCACCAGCGGACCCTACGAGCAGTACTTC
CASSLGTSGPYEQYF
>TRBJ2-1|TRBV10-1|once|TRBD1
TGCGCCACCAGGAGAGCGACAGGGTCCGGTGAGCAGTTCTTC
CATRRATGSGEQFF
>TRBJ2-1|TRBV19|few|TRBD2
TGTGCCAGTAGTACTCAGACTAGCGGCTACAATGAGCAGTTCTTC
CASSTQTSGYNEQFF
>TRBJ2-7|TRBV19|.|.
TGTGCCAGTAGGGGAGCGAGCTCCTACGAGCAGTACTTC
CASRGASSYEQYF
>TRBJ2-7|TRBV19|.|.
TGTGCCAGTAGTAGGCTACCAGGGGTCGACTACGAGCAGTACTTC
CASSRLPGVDYEQYF
>TRBJ2-1|TRBV5-1|.|TRBD2
TGCGCCAGCAGCCAGCTAGCGGGAGCTCGGAACAATGAGCAGTTCTTC
CASSQLAGARNNEQFF
>TRBJ2-5|TRBV20-1|once|.
TGCAGTGCTAGATATGTGGAGACCCAGTACTTC
CSARYVETQYF
>TRBJ2-1|TRBV9|.|TRBD2
TGTGCCAGCAGCACCGGGACTAGGTACTACAATGAGCAGTTCTTC
CASSTGTRYYNEQFF
>TRBJ2-1|TRBV5-4|few|TRBD2
TGTGCCAGCAGCTTGGCTAGCGGGAGGGGGTACAATGAGCAGTTCTTC
CASSLASGRGYNEQFF
>TRBJ2-5|TRBV11-2|once|TRBD1
TGTGCCAGCAGCAGGGGACAGCAAGAGACCCAGTACTTC
CASSRGQQETQYF
>TRBJ2-7|TRBV27|.|TRBD1
TGTGCCAGCAGCCCCTCCTATGGACAGGGGGGCTACGAGCAGTACTTC
CASSPSYGQGGYEQYF
>TRBJ2-3|TRBV7-9|.|.
TGTGCCAGCAGCTGGGGACTGCTAGGGGCAGATACGCAGTATTTT
CASSWGLLGADTQYF
>TRBJ1-6|TRBV4-1|.|.
TGCGCCAGCAGCCAACTCAGGGGTGGGTCACCCCTCCACTTT
CASSQLRGGSPLHF
>TRBJ2-5|TRBV7-2|.|TRBD2
TGTGCCAGCAGCCCTTCTAGCGGGAGAGGGGGGGAGACCCAGTACTTC
CASSPSSGRGGETQYF
>TRBJ2-2|TRBV5-1|.|.
TGCGCCAGCAGCTTGCCCGGAACCCGCGGCGGGGAGCTGTTTTTT
CASSLPGTRGGELFF
>TRBJ2-7|TRBV2|.|.
TGTGCCAGCAGTGACGGGGGTGTTTATGTAGGCTCCTACGAGCAGTACTTC
CASSDGGVYVGSYEQYF
>TRBJ1-5|TRBV6-6|.|.
TGTGCCAGCAGTTACTCGCCGGGTCAGCCCCAGCATTTT
CASSYSPGQPQHF
>TRBJ1-1|TRBV6-6|once|.
TGTGCCACCGATCACGGGGGGCTACCGGGGACTGAAGCTTTCTTT
CATDHGGLPGTEAFF
>TRBJ1-1|TRBV28|once|.
TGTGCCAGCAGTTTTGGCCAGATGAACACTGAAGCTTTCTTT
CASSFGQMNTEAFF
>TRBJ2-5|TRBV5-8|.|.
TGTGCCAGCAGCTGGGGGCAGGAGACCCAGTACTTC
CASSWGQETQYF
>TRBJ1-2|TRBV10-3|.|.
TGTGCCATCAGGTTTGGCGGGGGGGATGGCTACACCTTC
CAIRFGGGDGYTF
>TRBJ2-7|TRBV7-9|.|TRBD2
TGTTCCAGCAGCTTTAGTTGGGAGGGAAGGGTGTCCTACGAGCAGTACTTC
CSSSFSWEGRVSYEQYF
>TRBJ2-5|TRBV6-6|.|.
TGTGCCACCAATAGAGGGTATCGGGAGACCCAGTACTTC
CATNRGYRETQYF
>TRBJ2-7|TRBV5-1|.|.
TGCGCCAGCAGCTTGGCGGGAACTGGAGAGCAGTACTTC
CASSLAGTGEQYF
>TRBJ2-5|TRBV5-6|.|TRBD1
TGTGCCAGCAGCGCAGCCGGGACAGAAGAGACCCAGTACTTC
CASSAAGTEETQYF
>TRBJ2-6|TRBV9|.|TRBD1
TGTGCCAGCAGCGTAGCAGAACAGGGGGCAACCTACTCTGGGGCCAACGTCCTGACTTTC
CASSVAEQGATYSGANVLTF
>TRBJ1-2|TRBV5-1|few|.
TGCGCCAGCAGCTTGGTGGAGGGGAACTATGGCTACACCTTC
CASSLVEGNYGYTF
>TRBJ1-1|TRBV9|once|.
TGTGCCAGCAGCGTAGAGGGGGTGGGCACTGAAGCTTTCTTT
CASSVEGVGTEAFF
>TRBJ2-1|TRBV5-6|.|.
TGTGCCAGCACCCAACAGGGTATTGTGCGCAATGAGCAGTTCTTC
CASTQQGIVRNEQFF
>TRBJ2-7|TRBV18|.|TRBD2
TGTGCCAGCTCCCCGGGGGGGGGCTCTGGTGAGCAGTACTTC
CASSPGGGSGEQYF
>TRBJ1-2|TRBV10-3|once|.
TGTGCCATCACTCCACGAGGGGGAGATGGCTACACCTTC
CAITPRGGDGYTF
>TRBJ2-5|TRBV5-1|.|TRBD1
TGCGCCAGCAGCTTGGCCGGACAGGGGGGAGAGACCCAGTACTTC
CASSLAGQGGETQYF
>TRBJ1-5|TRBV2|.|.
TGTGCCAGCAGCGGTCAAAGGGAGCAGCAGCCCCAGCATTTT
CASSGQREQQPQHF
>TRBJ1-1|TRBV20-1|.|.
TGCAGTGCTCGCAGTAACACTGAAGCTTTCTTT
CSARSNTEAFF
>TRBJ2-5|TRBV15|few|.
TGTGCCACCAGCAGAGATTATCAGTCCGATCAAGAGACCCAGTACTTC
CATSRDYQSDQETQYF
>TRBJ1-6|TRBV11-3|.|TRBD1
TGTGCCAGCGGGACAGGGGGTTCACCCCTCCACTTT
CASGTGGSPLHF
>TRBJ2-5|TRBV5-1|.|TRBD2
TGCGCCAGCGCTCTAGCGGGAGGCCCGAGGATCAAAGAGACCCAGTACTTC
CASALAGGPRIKETQYF
>TRBJ1-1|TRBV6-6|.|.
TGTGCCAGCAGTTACTCGGGAGCCACTGAAGCTTTCTTT
CASSYSGATEAFF
>TRBJ2-1|TRBV10-3|.|.
TGTGCCATCAGTGATATCAAGGCGGGCTCCTACAATGAGCAGTTCTTC
CAISDIKAGSYNEQFF
>TRBJ2-7|TRBV7-2|.|TRBD2
TGTGCCAGCAGCCGACTAGCGGAATACTACGAGCAGTACTTC
CASSRLAEYYEQYF
>TRBJ2-5|TRBV27|.|TRBD2
TGTGCCAGCAGTCGACCGGGGACTAGCGGGAGTTTGGAGCAGTACTTC
CASSRPGTSGSLEQYF
>TRBJ2-5|TRBV11-3|.|.
TGTGCCAGCAGCTTAGGGCGTCAGGGGAACCAAGAGACCCAGTACTTC
CASSLGRQGNQETQYF
>TRBJ2-1|TRBV27|.|TRBD1
TGTGCCAGCATAGGACAGGGGGCTCGGAATGAGCAGTTCTTC
CASIGQGARNEQFF
>TRBJ1-3|TRBV6-6|.|.
TGTGCCAGCACTTACGGAGGGGCCACGTCTGGAAACACCATATATTTT
CASTYGGATSGNTIYF
>TRBJ1-3|TRBV7-9|.|.
TGTGCCAGCAGCTTAGCCGATTTGGGCCAGAGCTCTGGAAACACCATATATTTT
CASSLADLGQSSGNTIYF
>TRBJ1-2|TRBV6-6|.|.
TGTGCCAGCAGTTACTCAGCCAGGACTAACTATGGCTACACCTTC
CASSYSARTNYGYTF
>TRBJ2-1|TRBV12-5|.|.
TGTGCTAGTGGCCTGGACGGGAGCTCCTACAATGAGCAGTTCTTC
CASGLDGSSYNEQFF
>TRBJ1-5|TRBV28|.|TRBD1
TGTGCCAGCAGGAAGGGGGCTAGCAATCAGCCCCAGCATTTT
CASRKGASNQPQHF
>TRBJ2-7|TRBV21-1|.|.
TGTGCCAGCAGCAAAGCGGACCTGGACTATTGGAATTTCGACGAGCAGTACTTC
CASSKADLDYWNFDEQYF
>TRBJ1-1|TRBV6-1|.|.
TGTGCCAGCAGTATACAGGGAGGGTTGAACACTGAAGCTTTCTTT
CASSIQGGLNTEAFF
>TRBJ2-1|TRBV6-4|few|TRBD2
TGTGCCAGCAGTCGACTAGCGGGAGGGGTCAATGAGCAGTTCTTC
CASSRLAGGVNEQFF
>TRBJ1-3|TRBV30|.|.
TGTGCCTGGAGTGCAGGGCCTGGAAACACCATATATTTT
CAWSAGPGNTIYF
>TRBJ2-5|TRBV2|few|TRBD2
TGTGCCAGCGGGGCCGGGGGGGCAGCAAGAGAGACCCAGTACTTC
CASGAGGAARETQYF
>TRBJ2-1|TRBV6-1|.|.
TGTGCCAGCCGCCAAATCGGGCTGCTGAGCGGTGAGCAGTTCTTC
CASRQIGLLSGEQFF
>TRBJ2-7|TRBV6-5|.|.
TGTGCCAGCAGCCGGACAGAGGGGTACGAGCAGTACTTC
CASSRTEGYEQYF
>TRBJ1-2|TRBV6-5|.|.
TGTGCCAGCAATAATCCGGGAAGGGTGGGCGGCTACACCTTC
CASNNPGRVGGYTF
>TRBJ1-2|TRBV6-5|.|.
TGTGCCAGCAGTTACTGGAGGCAGGAAACTAACTATGGCTACACCTTC
CASSYWRQETNYGYTF
>TRBJ2-3|TRBV7-8|few|.
TGTGCCAGCAGCTTAGAAGGCATACTAGGGTATTTT
CASSLEGILGYF
>TRBJ2-7|TRBV9|.|TRBD2
TGTGCCAGCAGCGTAGAGGAAATAGCGGGGAGCTCCTACGAGCAGTACTTC
CASSVEEIAGSSYEQYF